This T cell receptor beta chain appears in the sequencing data of a study of control samples from healthy donors and cancer patients. CDR3 length equals 14 residues. The germline V gene has CDR1 KGHSH and CDR2 LQKENI. Trimming cost V 6 bases and J 1 base, with 13 bases left between them. This clone was observed a handful of times. TCRdb keeps only in-frame clones here, not all; method: immunoSEQ multiplex PCR. The table records 350,000 to 450,000 clones, 75% to 95% of them present only once. The receptor's source is a man aged 35 to 55 with head and neck cancer. The chain links TRBV18 to TRBJ2-7; D possibly uses TRBD1 or TRBD2 (5 bases each). The sample comprised PBMCs. The CDR3 region is CASSPGTFSYEQYF. In nucleotides, the CDR3 is TGTGCCAGCTCCCCGGGGACCTTTTCCTACGAGCAGTACTTC.